This T cell receptor beta chain appears in the sequencing data of a study of beta chain features in type 1 diabetes. Study observations and caveats: When VDJ junctions were examined, type 1 diabetes patients showed fewer insertions and more deletions.

The CDR3 sequence is 16 residues long. The J segment lost 1 base and the V segment lost 0 bases, leaving 6 bases of the junction unmatched. Per germline, CDR1 SGHRS and CDR2 YFSETQ. The sequenced template was cDNA made from the entire isolated RNA. The table came from immunoSEQ multiplex PCR; TCRdb's copy has only in-frame clones and leaves some out. Of about 320,000 clones in the sample, roughly 15% were seen once. Remarks on this clone: Its target is unknown.

The specimen sequenced was central memory CD4+ T cells from blood. V gene TRBV5-1 combines with J gene TRBJ1-1; 7 nucleotides agree with TRBD1. The source is a man aged 30-40 years in good health. The CDR3 protein is CASSLAGGATNTEAFF. The CDR3 DNA reads TGCGCCAGCAGCTTGGCAGGGGGTGCGACGAACACTGAAGCTTTCTTT.